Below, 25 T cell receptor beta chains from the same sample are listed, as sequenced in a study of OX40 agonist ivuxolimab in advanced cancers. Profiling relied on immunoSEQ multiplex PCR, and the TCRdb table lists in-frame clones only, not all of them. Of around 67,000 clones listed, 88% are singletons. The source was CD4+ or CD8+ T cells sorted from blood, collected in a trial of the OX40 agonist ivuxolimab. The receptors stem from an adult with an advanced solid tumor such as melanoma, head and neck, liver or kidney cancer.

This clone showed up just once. Here the CDR3 reads CASAGTGQDYGYTF. CDR3 DNA: TGTGCCAGCGCGGGCACAGGGCAGGACTATGGCTACACCTTC. The chain combines TRBV5-6 with TRBJ1-2; D is possibly TRBD1 (6 bases). The CDR3 has 14 amino acids. V gave up 7 bases and J gave up 3 bases, with 16 bases separating them. Germline V lookup: CDR1 SGHDT, CDR2 YYEEEE.

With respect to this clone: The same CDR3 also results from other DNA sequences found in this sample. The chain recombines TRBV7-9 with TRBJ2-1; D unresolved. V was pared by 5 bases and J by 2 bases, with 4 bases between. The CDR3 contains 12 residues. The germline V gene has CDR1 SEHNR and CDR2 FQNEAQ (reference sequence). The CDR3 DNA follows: TGTGCCAGCAGCCCTACCTACAATGAGCAGTTCTTC. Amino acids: CASSPTYNEQFF.

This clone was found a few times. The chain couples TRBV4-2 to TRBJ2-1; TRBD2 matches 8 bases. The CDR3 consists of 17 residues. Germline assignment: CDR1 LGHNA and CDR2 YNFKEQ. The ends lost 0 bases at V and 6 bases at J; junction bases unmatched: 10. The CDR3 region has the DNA TGTGCCAGCAGCCAAGAGGTTGGTCTAGCGGGTTCCAATGAGCAGTTCTTC. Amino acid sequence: CASSQEVGLAGSNEQFF.

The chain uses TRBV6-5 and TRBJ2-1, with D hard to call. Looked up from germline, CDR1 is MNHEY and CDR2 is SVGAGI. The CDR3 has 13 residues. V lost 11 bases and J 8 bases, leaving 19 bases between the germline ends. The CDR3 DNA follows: TGTGCCGTCCGGAAACGAGGTACGGATGAGCAGTTCTTC. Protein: CAVRKRGTDEQFF.

The CDR3 DNA reads as TGTGCCAGCAGCTTCGCGGGGGGAAAGACCCAGTACTTC. Amino acid sequence: CASSFAGGKTQYF. The chain uses TRBV7-8 and TRBJ2-5; 8 nucleotides match TRBD2. Germline-derived CDR1 and CDR2 are SGHVS and FQNEAQ. This CDR3 has 13 amino acids. The V gene end was trimmed by 3 bases and the J gene end by 6 bases; junction bases not matched to a gene: 3.

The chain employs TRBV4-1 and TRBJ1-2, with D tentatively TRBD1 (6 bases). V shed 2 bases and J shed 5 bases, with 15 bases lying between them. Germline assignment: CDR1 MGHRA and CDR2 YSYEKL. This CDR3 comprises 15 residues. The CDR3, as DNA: TGCGCCAGCAGCCAATTCTCAGGGGATAGGTATGGCTACACCTTC. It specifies CASSQFSGDRYGYTF.

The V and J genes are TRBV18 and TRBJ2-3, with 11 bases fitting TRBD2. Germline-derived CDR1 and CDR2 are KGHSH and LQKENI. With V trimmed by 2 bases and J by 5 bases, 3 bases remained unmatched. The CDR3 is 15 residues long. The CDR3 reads CASSPTGLAEDTQYF. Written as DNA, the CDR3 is TGTGCCAGCTCACCAACGGGACTAGCGGAAGATACGCAGTATTTT.

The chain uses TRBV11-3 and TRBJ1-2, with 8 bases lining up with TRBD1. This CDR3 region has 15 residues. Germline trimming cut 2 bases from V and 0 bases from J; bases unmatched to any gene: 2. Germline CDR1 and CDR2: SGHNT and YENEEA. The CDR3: CASSLQGQANYGYTF. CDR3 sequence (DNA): TGTGCCAGCAGCTTACAGGGACAGGCTAACTATGGCTACACCTTC.

The CDR3 DNA reads TGTGCCAGCAGTACCGGGTCCTACAATGAGCAGTTCTTC. This gives the protein CASSTGSYNEQFF. This rearrangement joins TRBV6-9 to TRBJ2-1, with unresolved D. Trimming pared 5 bases from V and 1 base from J, leaving 6 bases between. CDR1 and CDR2 from the germline V gene are MNHGY and SVAAGI. This CDR3 comprises 13 residues.

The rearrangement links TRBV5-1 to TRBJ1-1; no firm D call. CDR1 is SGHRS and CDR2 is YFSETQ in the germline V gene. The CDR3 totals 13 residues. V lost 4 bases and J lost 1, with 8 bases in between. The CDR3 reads CASSLPGNTEAFF. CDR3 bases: TGCGCCAGCAGCCTTCCGGGGAACACTGAAGCTTTCTTT.

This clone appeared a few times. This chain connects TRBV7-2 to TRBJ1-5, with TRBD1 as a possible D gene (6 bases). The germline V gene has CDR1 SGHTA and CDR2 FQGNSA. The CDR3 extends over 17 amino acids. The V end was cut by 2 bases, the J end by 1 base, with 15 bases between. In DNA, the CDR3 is TGTGCCAGCAGCTTATGGGGGGGCACGGGGAGCAATCAGCCCCAGCATTTT. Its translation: CASSLWGGTGSNQPQHF.

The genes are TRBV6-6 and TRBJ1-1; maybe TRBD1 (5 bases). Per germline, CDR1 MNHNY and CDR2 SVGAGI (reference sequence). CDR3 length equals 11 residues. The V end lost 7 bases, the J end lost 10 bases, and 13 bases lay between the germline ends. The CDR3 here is CASTSPRGAFF. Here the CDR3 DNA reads TGTGCCAGCACCTCACCGAGGGGAGCTTTCTTT.

The CDR3 DNA sequence: TGTGCCAGTAGTAGAGTGGCCCTCACAGATACGCAGTATTTT. Protein sequence: CASSRVALTDTQYF. The rearrangement uses TRBV19 and TRBJ2-3; D unresolved. V was shortened by 4 bases and J by 2 bases, with 10 bases between the two germline ends. Germline lookup yields CDR1 LNHDA and CDR2 SQIVND (reference sequence). CDR3 length: 14 amino acids.

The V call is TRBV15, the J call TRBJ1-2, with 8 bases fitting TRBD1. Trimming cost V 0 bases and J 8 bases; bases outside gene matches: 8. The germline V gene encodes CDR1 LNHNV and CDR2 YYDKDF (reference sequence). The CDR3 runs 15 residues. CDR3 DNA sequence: TGTGCCACCAGCAGAGACCTGACAGGGGCAACCGGCTACACCTTC. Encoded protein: CATSRDLTGATGYTF.

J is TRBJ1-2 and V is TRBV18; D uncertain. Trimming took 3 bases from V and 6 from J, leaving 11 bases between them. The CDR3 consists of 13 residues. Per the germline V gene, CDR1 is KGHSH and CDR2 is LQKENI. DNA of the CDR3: TGTGCCAGCTCACCGAGGCAGAACGATGGCTACACCTTC. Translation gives CASSPRQNDGYTF.

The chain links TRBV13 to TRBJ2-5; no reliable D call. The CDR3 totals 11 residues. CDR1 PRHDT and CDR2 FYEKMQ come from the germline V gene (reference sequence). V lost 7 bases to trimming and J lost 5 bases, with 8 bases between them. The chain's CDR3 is CASTPGETQYF. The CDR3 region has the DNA TGTGCCAGCACTCCGGGTGAGACCCAGTACTTC.

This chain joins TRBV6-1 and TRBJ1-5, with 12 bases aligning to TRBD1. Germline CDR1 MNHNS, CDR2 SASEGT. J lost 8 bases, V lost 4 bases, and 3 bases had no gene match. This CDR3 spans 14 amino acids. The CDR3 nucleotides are TGTGCCAGCAGTGCGGGACAGGGGGCGAAGCCCCAGCATTTT. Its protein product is CASSAGQGAKPQHF.

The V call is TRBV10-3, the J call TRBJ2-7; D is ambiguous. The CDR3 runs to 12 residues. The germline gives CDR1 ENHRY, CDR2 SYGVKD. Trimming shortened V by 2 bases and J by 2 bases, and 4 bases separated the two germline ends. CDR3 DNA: TGTGCCATCAGTGAGGGGGCCTACGAGCAGTACTTC. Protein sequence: CAISEGAYEQYF.

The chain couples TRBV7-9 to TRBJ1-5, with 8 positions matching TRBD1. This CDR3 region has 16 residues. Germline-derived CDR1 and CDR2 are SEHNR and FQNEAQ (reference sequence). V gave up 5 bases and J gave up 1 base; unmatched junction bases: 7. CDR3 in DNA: TGTGCCAGCAGCCACGGGACAGGCGGGAGCAATCAGCCCCAGCATTTT. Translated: CASSHGTGGSNQPQHF.

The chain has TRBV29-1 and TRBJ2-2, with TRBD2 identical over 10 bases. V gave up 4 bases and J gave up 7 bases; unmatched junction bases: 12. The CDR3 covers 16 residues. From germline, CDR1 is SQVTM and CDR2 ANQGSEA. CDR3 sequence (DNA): TGCAGCGTTGCATGGACTAGCGGTATTGTCGGCGGGGAGCTGTTTTTT. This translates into CSVAWTSGIVGGELFF.

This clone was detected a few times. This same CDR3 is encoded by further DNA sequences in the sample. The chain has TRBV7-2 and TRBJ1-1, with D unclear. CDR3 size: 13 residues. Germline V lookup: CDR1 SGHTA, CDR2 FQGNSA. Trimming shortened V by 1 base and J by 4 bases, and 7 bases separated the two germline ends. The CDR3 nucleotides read TGTGCCAGCAGCTTAGGAATGGGCACTGAAGCTTTCTTT. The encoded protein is CASSLGMGTEAFF.

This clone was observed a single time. The CDR3 is CASSLQDLSSGNTIYF. The CDR3 nucleotides read TGTGCCAGCAGCTTACAGGACCTGAGCTCTGGAAACACCATATATTTT. The chain couples TRBV9 to TRBJ1-3, with D tentatively TRBD1 (5 bases). Germline V CDR1 and CDR2: SGDLS, YYNGEE. V was pared by 4 bases and J by 0 bases, with 14 bases between. The CDR3 sequence is 16 residues long. The whole variable domain, filled in from reference TRBV9 and TRBJ1-3, reads DSGVTQTPKHLITATGQRVTLRCSPRSGDLSVYWYQQSLDQGLQFLIQYYNGEERAKGNILERFSAQQFPDLHSELNLSSLELGDSALYFCASSLQDLSSGNTIYFGEGSWLTVV.

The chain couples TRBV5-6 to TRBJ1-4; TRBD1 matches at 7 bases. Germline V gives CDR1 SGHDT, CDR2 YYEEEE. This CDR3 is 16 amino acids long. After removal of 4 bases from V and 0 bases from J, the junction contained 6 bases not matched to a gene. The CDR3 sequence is CASSGDRETTNEKLFF. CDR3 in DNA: TGTGCCAGCAGCGGTGACAGGGAGACAACTAATGAAAAACTGTTTTTT. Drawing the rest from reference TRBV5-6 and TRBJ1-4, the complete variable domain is DAGVTQSPTHLIKTRGQQVTLRCSPKSGHDTVSWYQQALGQGPQFIFQYYEEEERQRGNFPDRFSGHQFPNYSSELNVNALLLGDSALYLCASSGDRETTNEKLFFGSGTQLSVL.

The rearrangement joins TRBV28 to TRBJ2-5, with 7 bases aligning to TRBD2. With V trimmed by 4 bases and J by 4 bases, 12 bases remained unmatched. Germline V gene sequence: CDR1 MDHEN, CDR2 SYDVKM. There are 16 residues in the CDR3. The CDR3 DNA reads TGTGCCAGCAGTTCCCCCCCTGGGAGGGCCACAGAGACCCAGTACTTC. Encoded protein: CASSSPPGRATETQYF.

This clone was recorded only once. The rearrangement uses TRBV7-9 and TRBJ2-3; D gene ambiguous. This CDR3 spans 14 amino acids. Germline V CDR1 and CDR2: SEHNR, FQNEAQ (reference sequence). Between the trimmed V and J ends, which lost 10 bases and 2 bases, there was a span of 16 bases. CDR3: CATGASGNTDTQYF. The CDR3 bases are TGTGCCACCGGAGCTTCCGGAAACACAGATACGCAGTATTTT.